Presented here are 2 T cell receptor beta chains from one specimen sequenced in a study of shared clonotypes between healthy human individuals. The assay was immunoSEQ multiplex PCR, and TCRdb's table has in-frame clones only and misses some. The table shows about 1 million clones, with about 70% occurring only once. Material: memory CD4+ T cells sorted from blood. Noted subset: CD45RA-negative fraction. The receptors were sampled from a man between 18 and 29 years old in good health.

The chain uses TRBV5-1 and TRBJ1-1; 8 bases align to TRBD1. V shed 4 bases, J shed 4 bases, and the junction held 9 bases outside the gene matches. This CDR3 is 15 amino acids long. CDR1 and CDR2 (germline): SGHRS, YFSETQ. The CDR3 DNA is TGCGCCAGCAGCCCGGGACAGGTTGGGGGCACTGAAGCTTTCTTT. Residues: CASSPGQVGGTEAFF.

The table lists this clone with a few counts. The chain joins TRBV6-5 to TRBJ1-2; D unclear. The CDR3 consists of 14 residues. V was pared by 0 bases and J by 4 bases, with 9 bases between. Germline CDR1 reads MNHEY; CDR2 reads SVGAGI. CDR3 coding DNA: TGTGCCAGCAGTTACTCAGCGACCCCCTATGGCTACACCTTC. Translation: CASSYSATPYGYTF.